This TCR beta chain stems from a study of identical twins. Trimming cost V 3 bases and J 7 bases, with 16 bases left between them. Germline CDR1 reads MDHEN; CDR2 reads SYDVKM. This CDR3 has 14 amino acids. Via MiXCR, TCRdb re-called the 5' RACE reads, giving one row per CDR3 protein. The sample shows about 660,000 distinct CDR3 sequences, roughly 8% of them seen only once. These data also featured in a second study, about yellow fever vaccine responses in identical twins.

Material: PBMCs. V and J are TRBV28 and TRBJ2-7; tentatively, D is TRBD2 (7 bases). The receptor was isolated from a young woman in good health. CDR3 region: CASSFGGPGWEQYF. The CDR3 bases are TGTGCCAGCAGTTTCGGGGGGCCGGGGTGGGAGCAGTACTTC.